A selection of T cell receptor beta chains follows, all from one sample in a study of OX40 agonist ivuxolimab in advanced cancers. The protocol was immunoSEQ multiplex PCR, while the TCRdb copy is restricted to in-frame clones and leaves out a portion. Of under 80,000 clones in the sample, roughly 93% were seen once. Material: CD4+ or CD8+ T cells sorted from blood, obtained in a trial of the OX40 agonist ivuxolimab. All receptors come from an adult with an advanced solid tumor such as melanoma, head and neck, liver or kidney cancer. CDR3s include the opening cysteine and the closing phenylalanine or tryptophan. Each record gives: clone size, J gene, V gene, D gene, CDR3 protein, CDR3 DNA. The D gene is left open where the match is weak. Clone size is not always given. Where it is, it says once, few, many or a class for expanded clones.

.	TRBJ1-5	TRBV19	.	CASSTYSTGSGSNQPQHF	TGTGCCAGTAGTACCTACTCCACAGGGAGTGGGAGCAATCAGCCCCAGCATTTT
once	TRBJ2-1	TRBV6-1	.	CASRNLVQQFF	TGTGCCAGCCGAAATCTAGTTCAGCAGTTCTTC
.	TRBJ1-5	TRBV2	.	CASSAQVSNQPQHF	TGTGCCAGCAGTGCCCAGGTGAGCAATCAGCCCCAGCATTTT
.	TRBJ2-2	TRBV5-1	.	CASSLRNSNTGELFF	TGCGCCAGCAGCTTGAGGAACTCGAACACCGGGGAGCTGTTTTTT
few	TRBJ1-1	TRBV10-2	TRBD1	CASSGPAGGNTEAFF	TGCGCCAGCAGTGGACCAGCAGGGGGGAACACTGAAGCTTTCTTT
.	TRBJ1-4	TRBV28	.	CASTVVGANEKLFF	TGTGCCAGCACCGTAGTGGGTGCTAATGAAAAACTGTTTTTT
.	TRBJ1-5	TRBV5-1	.	CASSLRAGDQPQHF	TGCGCCAGCAGCTTGAGGGCAGGGGACCAGCCCCAGCATTTT
.	TRBJ2-3	TRBV9	TRBD2	CASSVLAGVADTQYF	TGTGCCAGCAGCGTACTAGCGGGGGTGGCAGATACGCAGTATTTT
.	TRBJ2-7	TRBV6-1	TRBD1	CASKPGQVSYEQYF	TGTGCCAGCAAACCGGGACAGGTTTCCTACGAGCAGTACTTC
.	TRBJ2-5	TRBV5-1	.	CASSLQGLLTQETQYF	TGCGCCAGCAGCTTGCAGGGACTCCTAACCCAAGAGACCCAGTACTTC
.	TRBJ2-3	TRBV5-1	.	CASSLVPAGSFTDTQYF	TGCGCCAGCAGCTTGGTTCCTGCGGGGTCCTTCACAGATACGCAGTATTTT
.	TRBJ1-3	TRBV9	.	CASSFEGSGSGNTIYF	TGTGCCAGCAGTTTCGAGGGTTCGGGCTCTGGAAACACCATATATTTT
.	TRBJ2-1	TRBV19	TRBD2	CAASSMSLAGGWNEQFF	TGTGCCGCCAGTAGTATGTCTCTAGCGGGAGGATGGAATGAGCAGTTCTTC
.	TRBJ1-2	TRBV4-3	.	CASSQGQNYGYTF	TGCGCCAGCAGCCAAGGACAGAACTATGGCTACACCTTC
.	TRBJ1-5	TRBV6-5	.	CASSTGERGNQPQHF	TGTGCCAGCAGTACGGGGGAACGGGGCAATCAGCCCCAGCATTTT
.	TRBJ2-6	TRBV5-1	TRBD1	CASSPTTGGNLEVSGANVLTF	TGCGCCAGCAGCCCCACGACAGGGGGCAATTTGGAAGTGTCTGGGGCCAACGTCCTGACTTTC
.	TRBJ2-3	TRBV7-6	.	CASSPGPVADTQYF	TGTGCCAGCAGCCCGGGCCCAGTGGCAGATACGCAGTATTTT
.	TRBJ2-7	TRBV9	.	CASSVGETDPYEQYF	TGTGCCAGCAGCGTAGGGGAGACAGACCCCTACGAGCAGTACTTC
.	TRBJ1-2	TRBV6-6	.	CASSPSADYGYTF	TGTGCCAGCAGCCCCAGTGCTGACTATGGCTACACCTTC
.	TRBJ2-2	TRBV7-9	.	CASTPQGSGELFF	TGTGCCAGCACTCCCCAGGGATCCGGGGAGCTGTTTTTT
.	TRBJ2-5	TRBV7-3	TRBD2	CASSLMGSGGGETQYF	TGTGCCAGCAGCTTAATGGGTAGCGGGGGAGGGGAGACCCAGTACTTC
once	TRBJ2-7	TRBV6-6	TRBD1	CASSTTGQGSYEQYF	TGTGCCAGCAGTACCACCGGACAGGGCTCCTACGAGCAGTACTTC